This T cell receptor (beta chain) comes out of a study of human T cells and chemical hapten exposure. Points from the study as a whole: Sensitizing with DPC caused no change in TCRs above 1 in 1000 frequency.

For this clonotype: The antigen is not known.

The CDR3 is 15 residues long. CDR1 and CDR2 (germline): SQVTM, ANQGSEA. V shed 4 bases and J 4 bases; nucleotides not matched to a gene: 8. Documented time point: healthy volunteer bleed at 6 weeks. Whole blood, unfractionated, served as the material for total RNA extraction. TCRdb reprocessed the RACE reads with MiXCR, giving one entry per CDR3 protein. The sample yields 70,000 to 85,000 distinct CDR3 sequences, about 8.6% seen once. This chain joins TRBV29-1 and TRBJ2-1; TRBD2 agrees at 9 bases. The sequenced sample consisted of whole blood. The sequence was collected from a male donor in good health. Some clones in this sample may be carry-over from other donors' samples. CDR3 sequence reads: CSVAAASGVYNEQFF. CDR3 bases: TGCAGCGTTGCGGCTGCTAGCGGGGTATACAATGAGCAGTTCTTC.